These T cell receptor beta chains were read from a single sample in a study of cytomegalovirus exposure and HLA in healthy donors. Profiled with immunoSEQ multiplex PCR; TCRdb holds only in-frame clones, not every one. This table has 150,000 to 200,000 clones, approximately 85% appearing once. The sample comprised PBMCs. The receptors originated from a woman in her forties or fifties in good health and CMV-seronegative. Each CDR3 is given with its conserved first and last residue. D genes are given only for firm matches. Rows may omit the clone size; those that give it use once, few, many or a size class.

D gene | J gene | clone size | V gene | CDR3 DNA | CDR3 protein
NA | TRBJ2-1 | NA | TRBV29-1 | TGCAGCGTCGTTTTAGCGGACACCTACAATGAGCAGTTCTTC | CSVVLADTYNEQFF
NA | TRBJ2-3 | NA | TRBV25-1 | TGTGCCAGCAGTGAATCACCAGCCCAGAGGACAGATACGCAGTATTTT | CASSESPAQRTDTQYF
NA | TRBJ2-3 | NA | TRBV30 | TGTGCCTGGAGGCGGGACTTCGTATGCACAGATACGCAGTATTTT | CAWRRDFVCTDTQYF
NA | TRBJ1-4 | few | TRBV7-9 | TGTGCCAGCAGCCCCAGGGATGGCTCGGTGTTTTTT | CASSPRDGSVFF
NA | TRBJ1-5 | NA | TRBV19 | TGTGCCAGTAGCCTCGACGGGGATAGCAATCAGCCCCAGCATTTT | CASSLDGDSNQPQHF
NA | TRBJ2-2 | once | TRBV19 | TGTGCCAGTAAAATACAGGGATACACCGGGGAGCTGTTTTTT | CASKIQGYTGELFF
TRBD1 | TRBJ2-2 | NA | TRBV18 | TGTGCCAGCTCACTACGGTCGGGACAGGGGAACACCGGGGAGCTGTTTTTT | CASSLRSGQGNTGELFF
TRBD2 | TRBJ2-1 | NA | TRBV18 | TGTGCCAGCTCACCCCCGGCCGGGACTAGCGGTTATAGCTCCTACAATGAGCAGTTCTTC | CASSPPAGTSGYSSYNEQFF
TRBD1 | TRBJ1-5 | NA | TRBV19 | TGTGCCAGTAGTATAGTACGGACAGGGATGCATCAGCCCCAGCATTTT | CASSIVRTGMHQPQHF
TRBD2 | TRBJ2-7 | NA | TRBV6-5 | TGTGCCAGCAGTTCTGAACTAGCGACTACCTACGAGCAGTACTTC | CASSSELATTYEQYF
TRBD1 | TRBJ2-5 | NA | TRBV4-1 | TGCGCCAGCAGCCCCGCGACAGGGGTAGGGGAGACCCAGTACTTC | CASSPATGVGETQYF
TRBD1 | TRBJ2-2 | NA | TRBV28 | TGTGCCAGCAGTTTAGGAGGGACAGGGACAACCGGGGAGCTGTTTTTT | CASSLGGTGTTGELFF
NA | TRBJ1-1 | NA | TRBV7-9 | TGTTCCAGCAACCCTGAGGGCACTGAAGCTTTCTTT | CSSNPEGTEAFF
NA | TRBJ1-1 | NA | TRBV2 | TGTGCCAGCAGTGAACTGCAGGGAATGAACACTGAAGCTTTCTTT | CASSELQGMNTEAFF
NA | TRBJ2-1 | NA | TRBV18 | TGTGCCAGCTCACCCCCGACTACGAGCTCCTACAATGAGCAGTTCTTC | CASSPPTTSSYNEQFF
TRBD2 | TRBJ2-1 | NA | TRBV7-3 | TGTGCCAGCAGCTTGGGCGGGAGCCCTTACAATGAGCAGTTCTTC | CASSLGGSPYNEQFF
TRBD2 | TRBJ2-7 | NA | TRBV10-1 | TGCGCCAGCAGCGCCAATTGGGGTCGCGGGAGGGCTGGCGAGCAGTACTTC | CASSANWGRGRAGEQYF
TRBD2 | TRBJ2-7 | NA | TRBV7-2 | TGTGCCAGCAGGGCGGGAGCTTACGCTGTGCAGTACTTC | CASRAGAYAVQYF
NA | TRBJ1-1 | NA | TRBV21-1 | TGTGCCAGCAGGGTACAGAGATCCCCGAACACTGAAGCTTTCTTT | CASRVQRSPNTEAFF
TRBD1 | TRBJ2-7 | NA | TRBV6-5 | TGTGCCAGCAGAATGGACAGGGGCCCCTACGAGCAGTACTTC | CASRMDRGPYEQYF
NA | TRBJ2-7 | NA | TRBV7-9 | TGTGCCAGCAGCGGGACTGCAGCCTACGAGCAGTACTTC | CASSGTAAYEQYF
NA | TRBJ1-1 | NA | TRBV7-3 | TGTGCCAGCAGCTTACGGGGGGACACTGAAGCTTTCTTT | CASSLRGDTEAFF
NA | TRBJ1-1 | NA | TRBV5-1 | TGCGCCAGCAGCTCGATTCTAGGAGATGGCACTGAAGCTTTCTTT | CASSSILGDGTEAFF
NA | TRBJ1-5 | once | TRBV2 | TGTGCCAGCAGCCAACAGGGCAGCACTAATCAGCCCCAGCATTTT | CASSQQGSTNQPQHF
TRBD1 | TRBJ1-5 | NA | TRBV28 | TGTGCCAGCAGTTTCTCCGGACAGGCTAATTTTCAGCCCCAGCATTTT | CASSFSGQANFQPQHF
NA | TRBJ1-1 | NA | TRBV4-1 | TGCGCCAGCAGCTTAGCGCTCCGGGTCCGGATTGGCACTGAAGCTTTCTTT | CASSLALRVRIGTEAFF